Described below is a single T cell receptor beta chain sequence and its context. This clonotype was recorded many times. The specificity of this receptor is unknown. Nothing much larger sits one base from this clone, and base qualities are not available. Receptor amplification or capture employed 5' RACE. The sequencer listed for this sample is NextSeq 500. To allow correction of PCR and sequencing errors, the TCR library protocol tagged every TCR cDNA molecule with a unique molecular identifier. Per the original workflow: TCR identification, UMI-based error correction and CDR3 extraction were all carried out with Decombinator tools. TCRs above a frequency of 2 per 1,000, corresponding to the top 1% of the tumor frequency distribution, were defined as expanded. Expanded tumor TCRs were classed as regional if statistically deemed absent (corrected P<0.05) from at least one tumor region, otherwise ubiquitous. Each repertoire was subsampled 100 times to 5,000 TCRs, after which Renyi diversity was computed with the R vegan package. CDR3 similarity networks were built from amino acid triplet string-kernel similarity, with CDR3s being connected when pairwise similarity was above 0.82. In-frame beta chains were kept once TCRdb had trimmed the public reads at Q25 with fastp and called clones with MiXCR. Each CDR3 protein gets just one entry, which takes the most common genes and DNA from the rows behind it. TCRdb assigned the V and J calls; the authors' analysis was not used. The sample table contains 15,000 to 20,000 distinct CDR3 sequences; only one count was recorded for 7.5% of them. The biggest ten clones account for roughly 23% of the sample.

This sample was taken from a study of spatial heterogeneity in lung cancer (dated by TCRdb to the late 2010s). For the wider study: Beta-chain transcripts were consistently detected in greater numbers than alpha-chain transcripts, which likely reflects a higher abundance of beta-chain transcripts. In the raw uncorrected reads, each unique combination of TCR and UMI appeared more than ten times on average. At surgery, hundreds of tumor regions, around 64 matched nontumor lung samples and 45 to 60 PBMC samples were TCR-sequenced for both alpha and beta chains. In tumor regions, TCR transcript counts showed a strong correlation with a T cell transcriptional module score from matched bulk RNA-seq. The study linked features of the TCR repertoire to counts of nonsynonymous mutations, which were determined by whole-exome sequencing of tumor tissue. In non-small cell lung cancer, the study quantitatively compared TCR alpha and beta repertoires across several tumor regions, matched nontumor lung, and blood. The full study reports these points: Counts of ubiquitous and regional expanded TCRs were found to correlate with counts of ubiquitous and regional nonsynonymous mutations, respectively. The tumor nonsynonymous mutation count correlated with the number of expanded intratumoral alpha and beta TCRs. TCR-seq coverage of tumor T cells was estimated to be only approximately 7% for alpha chains and more than 11% for beta chains. Confirming at a functional level the hypothesis that regional TCRs recognize regional mutations was considered to require additional single-cell paired TCR alpha and beta sequencing.

Measured from the cysteine to the phenylalanine, the CDR3 is 14 residues long. Only the CDR3 DNA stays, 42 bases, in frame from base 1. The trim is 1 base for V and 2 bases for J, with a gap of 6 bases between the germline ends. The sample's time point label is to be understood as: sample taken at primary tumor resection. Donors were 70 or so patients with early-stage, untreated non-small cell lung cancer from the lung TRACERx cohort. Without any cell sorting, TCR sequencing was performed on whole RNA extracted either from tumor and nontumor lung tissue or from cryopreserved PBMC samples. A patient was chosen for TCR sequencing only when enough RNA was available from at least two tumor regions. A lung pathologist reviewed the tumor and adjacent nontumor lung specimens before the specimens were selected.

The sample here was lung tumor tissue, taken at surgery. This TCR was sampled from a male donor with early-stage non-small cell lung cancer. The chain employs TRBV12-3 or TRBV12-4 and TRBJ1-3; too little of a D gene remains to name it. The nucleotide sequence is given as TGTGCCAGCAGTTTAGGGGTCCCTGGAAACACCATATATTTT. Protein translation: CASSLGVPGNTIYF.